This T cell receptor (beta chain) was captured in a study of cytomegalovirus exposure and HLA in healthy donors. V was pared by 5 bases and J by 1 base, with 8 bases between. The germline gives CDR1 MDHEN, CDR2 SYDVKM. The CDR3 is 13 amino acids. TCRdb keeps only in-frame clones here, not all; method: immunoSEQ multiplex PCR. Of 220,000 or so clones listed, 75% to 90% are singletons. The clonotype comes from a woman in her 30s in good health and CMV-seropositive. The V call is TRBV28, the J call TRBJ1-1; D is possibly TRBD1 (6 bases). The sample consisted of PBMCs. CDR3 amino acids: CASSARGNTEAFF. CDR3 coding DNA: TGTGCCAGCAGTGCCAGGGGGAACACTGAAGCTTTCTTT.